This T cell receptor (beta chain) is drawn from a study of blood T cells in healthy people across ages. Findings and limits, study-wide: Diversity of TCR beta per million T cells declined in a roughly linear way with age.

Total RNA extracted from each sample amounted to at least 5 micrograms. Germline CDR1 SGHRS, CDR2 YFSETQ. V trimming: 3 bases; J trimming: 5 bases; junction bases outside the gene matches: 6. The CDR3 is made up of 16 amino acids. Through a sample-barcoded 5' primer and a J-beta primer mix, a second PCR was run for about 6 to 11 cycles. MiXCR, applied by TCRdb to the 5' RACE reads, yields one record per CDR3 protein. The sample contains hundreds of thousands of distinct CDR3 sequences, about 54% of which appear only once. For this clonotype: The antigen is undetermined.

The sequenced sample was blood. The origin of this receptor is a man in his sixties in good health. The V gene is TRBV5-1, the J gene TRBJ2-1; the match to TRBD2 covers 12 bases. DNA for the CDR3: TGCGCCAGCAGCTACCTAGCGGGGGGGGGAGACAATGAGCAGTTCTTC. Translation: CASSYLAGGGDNEQFF. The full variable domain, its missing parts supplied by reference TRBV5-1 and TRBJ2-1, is KAGVTQTPRYLIKTRGQQVTLSCSPISGHRSVSWYQQTPGQGLQFLFEYFSETQRNKGNFPGRFSGRQFSNSRSEMNVSTLELGDSALYLCASSYLAGGGDNEQFFGPGTRLTVL.